This T cell receptor (beta chain) emerged from a study of blood T cell repertoires in COVID-19. This clone occurred many times. The CDR3 consists of 12 residues. V lost 1 base and J 6 bases, leaving 8 bases between the germline ends. Germline values: CDR1 SGHRS, CDR2 YFSETQ. Clones were sequenced by immunoSEQ multiplex PCR, and TCRdb holds only the in-frame ones, with some missing. Found here are about 35,000 clones, approximately 80% of them singletons; the top ten hold about 35%. Material: peripheral blood. The chain combines TRBV5-1 with TRBJ2-7, with TRBD2 as a possible D gene (5 bases). The receptor comes from a man of 80 years or more with acute or convalescent COVID-19. CDR3 DNA: TGCGCCAGCAGCTTGACGGGGTCCGAGCAGTACTTC. It specifies CASSLTGSEQYF.